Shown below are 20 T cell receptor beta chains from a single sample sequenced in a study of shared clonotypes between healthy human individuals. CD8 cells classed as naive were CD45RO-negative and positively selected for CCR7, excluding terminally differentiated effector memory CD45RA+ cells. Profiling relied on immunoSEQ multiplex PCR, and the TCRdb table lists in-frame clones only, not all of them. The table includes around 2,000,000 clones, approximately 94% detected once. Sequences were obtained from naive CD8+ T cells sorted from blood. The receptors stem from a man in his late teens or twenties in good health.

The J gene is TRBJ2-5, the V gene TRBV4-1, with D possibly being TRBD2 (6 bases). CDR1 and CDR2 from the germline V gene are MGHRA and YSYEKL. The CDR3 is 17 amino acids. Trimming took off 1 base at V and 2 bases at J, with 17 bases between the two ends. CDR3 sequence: CASSQVPQALAQETQYF. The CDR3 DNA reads TGCGCCAGCAGCCAAGTCCCACAGGCACTAGCACAAGAGACCCAGTACTTC.

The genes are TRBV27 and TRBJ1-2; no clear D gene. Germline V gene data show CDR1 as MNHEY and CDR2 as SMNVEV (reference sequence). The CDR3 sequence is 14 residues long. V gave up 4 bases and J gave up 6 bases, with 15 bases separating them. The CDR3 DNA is TGTGCCAGCAGTTCCAGACCCCTTGGGAATGGCTACACCTTC. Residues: CASSSRPLGNGYTF.

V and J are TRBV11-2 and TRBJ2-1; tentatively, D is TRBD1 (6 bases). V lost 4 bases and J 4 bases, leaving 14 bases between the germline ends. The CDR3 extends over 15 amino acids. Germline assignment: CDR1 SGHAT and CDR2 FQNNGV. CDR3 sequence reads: CASSSWTEPYNEQFF. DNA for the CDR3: TGTGCCAGCAGCTCCTGGACAGAGCCTTACAATGAGCAGTTCTTC. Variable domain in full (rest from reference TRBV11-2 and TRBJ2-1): EAGVAQSPRYKIIEKRQSVAFWCNPISGHATLYWYQQILGQGPKLLIQFQNNGVVDDSQLPKDRFSAERLKGVDSTLKIQPAKLEDSAVYLCASSSWTEPYNEQFFGPGTRLTVL.

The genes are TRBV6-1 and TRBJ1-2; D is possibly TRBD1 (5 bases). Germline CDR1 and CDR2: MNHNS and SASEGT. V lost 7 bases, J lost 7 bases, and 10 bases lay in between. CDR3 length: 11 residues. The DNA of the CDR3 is TGTGCCAGCACTCCAGGGTCTGGCTACACCTTC. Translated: CASTPGSGYTF.

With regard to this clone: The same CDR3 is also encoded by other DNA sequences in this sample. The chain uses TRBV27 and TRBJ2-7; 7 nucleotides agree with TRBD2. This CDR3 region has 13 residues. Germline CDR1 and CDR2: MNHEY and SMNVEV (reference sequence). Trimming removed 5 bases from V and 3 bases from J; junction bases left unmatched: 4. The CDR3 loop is CASSQGGSYEQYF. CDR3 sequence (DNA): TGTGCCAGCAGTCAGGGCGGGAGCTACGAGCAGTACTTC.

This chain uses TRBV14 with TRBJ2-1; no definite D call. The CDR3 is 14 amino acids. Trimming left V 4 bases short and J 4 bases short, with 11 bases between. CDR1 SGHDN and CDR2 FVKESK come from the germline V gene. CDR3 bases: TGTGCCAGCAGCCGCGACTTTCAATACAATGAGCAGTTCTTC. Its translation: CASSRDFQYNEQFF.

CDR3 DNA: TGTGCCAGCAGTCCGGACTCCATCTTGAATGAGCAGTTCTTC. It is translated as CASSPDSILNEQFF. V gene TRBV27 combines with J gene TRBJ2-1; possible D gene TRBD2, 5 bases. There are 14 residues in the CDR3. Trimming took off 5 bases at V and 7 bases at J, with 15 bases between the two ends. CDR1 is MNHEY and CDR2 is SMNVEV in the germline V gene (reference sequence).

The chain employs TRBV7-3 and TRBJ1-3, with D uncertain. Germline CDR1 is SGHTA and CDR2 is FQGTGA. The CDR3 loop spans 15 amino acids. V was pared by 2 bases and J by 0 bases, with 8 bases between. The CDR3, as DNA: TGTGCCAGCAGCTTAGGACGCAACTCTGGAAACACCATATATTTT. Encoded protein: CASSLGRNSGNTIYF.

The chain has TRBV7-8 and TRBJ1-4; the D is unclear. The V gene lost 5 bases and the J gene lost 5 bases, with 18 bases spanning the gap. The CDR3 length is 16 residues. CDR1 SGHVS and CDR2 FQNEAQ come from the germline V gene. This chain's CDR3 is CASSPSLMSGNEKLFF. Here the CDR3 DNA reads TGTGCCAGCAGCCCCTCCTTGATGAGCGGGAATGAAAAACTGTTTTTT.

CDR3 in DNA: TGTGCCAGCACCACGCCGGGGACTAGCGGGAGGGATACGCAGTATTTT. It is translated as CASTTPGTSGRDTQYF. The gene calls are TRBV5-4 and TRBJ2-3; 15 bases are shared with TRBD2. The CDR3 has 16 amino acids. The V gene's germline CDR1 is SGHNT and CDR2 YYREEE (reference sequence). The V gene end was trimmed by 6 bases and the J gene end by 6 bases; junction bases not matched to a gene: 8.

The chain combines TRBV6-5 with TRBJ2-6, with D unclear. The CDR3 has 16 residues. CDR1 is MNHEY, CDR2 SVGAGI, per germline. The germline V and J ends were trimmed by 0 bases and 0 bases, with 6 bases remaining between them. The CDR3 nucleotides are TGTGCCAGCAGTTACTCATCCGTCTCTGGGGCCAACGTCCTGACTTTC. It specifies CASSYSSVSGANVLTF.

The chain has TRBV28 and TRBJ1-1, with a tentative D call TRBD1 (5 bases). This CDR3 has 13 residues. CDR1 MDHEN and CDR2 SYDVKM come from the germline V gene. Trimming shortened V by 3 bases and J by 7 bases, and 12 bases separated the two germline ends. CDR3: CASSLAEQVEAFF. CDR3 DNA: TGTGCCAGCAGTTTGGCCGAACAGGTTGAAGCTTTCTTT.

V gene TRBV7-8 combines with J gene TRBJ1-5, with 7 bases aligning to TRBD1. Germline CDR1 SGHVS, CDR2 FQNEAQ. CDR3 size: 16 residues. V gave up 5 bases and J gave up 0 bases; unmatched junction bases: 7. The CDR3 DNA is TGTGCCAGCAGCGGAGGGACAGTTTATAGCAATCAGCCCCAGCATTTT. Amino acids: CASSGGTVYSNQPQHF.

The CDR3 region is CASRVTGSTDTQYF. CDR3 sequence (DNA): TGTGCCAGCAGGGTTACGGGGAGCACAGATACGCAGTATTTT. This rearrangement joins TRBV27 to TRBJ2-3; tentative D call: TRBD2 (5 bases). The CDR3 consists of 14 residues. V gave up 6 bases and J gave up 0 bases, with 10 bases separating them. Germline loops: CDR1 MNHEY, CDR2 SMNVEV (reference sequence).

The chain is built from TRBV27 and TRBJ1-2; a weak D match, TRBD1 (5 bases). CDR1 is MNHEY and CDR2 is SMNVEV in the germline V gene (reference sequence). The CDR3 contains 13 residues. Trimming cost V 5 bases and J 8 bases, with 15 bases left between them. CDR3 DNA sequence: TGTGCCAGCAGTCTGGGGCACTCGGAGGGCTACACCTTC. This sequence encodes CASSLGHSEGYTF.

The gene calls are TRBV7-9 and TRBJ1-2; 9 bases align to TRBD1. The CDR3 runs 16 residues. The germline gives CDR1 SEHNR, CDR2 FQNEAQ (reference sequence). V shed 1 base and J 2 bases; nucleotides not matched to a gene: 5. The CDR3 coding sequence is TGTGCCAGCAGCTTAGGCGGGACAGGGATAAACTATGGCTACACCTTC. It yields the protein CASSLGGTGINYGYTF.

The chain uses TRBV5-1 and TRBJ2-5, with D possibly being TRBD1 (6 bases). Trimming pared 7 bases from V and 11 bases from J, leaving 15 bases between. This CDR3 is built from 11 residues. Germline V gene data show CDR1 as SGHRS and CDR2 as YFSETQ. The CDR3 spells CASGHLGAQYF. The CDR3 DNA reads TGCGCCAGCGGCCACCTGGGGGCACAGTACTTC.

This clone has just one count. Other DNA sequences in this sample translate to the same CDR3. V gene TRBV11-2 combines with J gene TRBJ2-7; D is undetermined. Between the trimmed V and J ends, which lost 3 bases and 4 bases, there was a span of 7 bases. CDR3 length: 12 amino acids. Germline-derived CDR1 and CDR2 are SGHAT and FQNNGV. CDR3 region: CASSFDTYEQYF. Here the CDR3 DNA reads TGTGCCAGCAGCTTCGACACTTACGAGCAGTACTTC. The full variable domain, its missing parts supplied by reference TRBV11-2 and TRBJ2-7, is EAGVAQSPRYKIIEKRQSVAFWCNPISGHATLYWYQQILGQGPKLLIQFQNNGVVDDSQLPKDRFSAERLKGVDSTLKIQPAKLEDSAVYLCASSFDTYEQYFGPGTRLTVT.

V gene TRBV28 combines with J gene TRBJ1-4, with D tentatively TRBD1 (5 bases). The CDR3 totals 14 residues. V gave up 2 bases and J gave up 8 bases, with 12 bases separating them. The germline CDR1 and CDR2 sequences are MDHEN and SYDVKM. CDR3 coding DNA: TGTGCCAGCAGTTTAAGGCAGGGCCTCGAAAAACTGTTTTTT. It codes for CASSLRQGLEKLFF. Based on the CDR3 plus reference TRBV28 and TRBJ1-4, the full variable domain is DVKVTQSSRYLVKRTGEKVFLECVQDMDHENMFWYRQDPGLGLRLIYFSYDVKMKEKGDIPEGYSVSREKKERFSLILESASTNQTSMYLCASSLRQGLEKLFFGSGTQLSVL.

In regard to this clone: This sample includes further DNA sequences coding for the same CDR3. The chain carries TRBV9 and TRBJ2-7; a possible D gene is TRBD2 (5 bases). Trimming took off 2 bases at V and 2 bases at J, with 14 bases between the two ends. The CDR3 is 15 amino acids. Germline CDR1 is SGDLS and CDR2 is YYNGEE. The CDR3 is CASSVEAGATYEQYF. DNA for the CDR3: TGTGCCAGCAGCGTCGAGGCGGGCGCCACCTACGAGCAGTACTTC.